This entry describes one TCR beta chain. Each CDR3 protein is one row after TCRdb ran MiXCR on the 5' RACE reads. The table lists 180,000 or so distinct CDR3 sequences, 15% to 20% of them singletons, with about 1.9% in the top ten. The germline V gene encodes CDR1 KGHSH and CDR2 LQKENI. The CDR3 length is 13 residues. V was cut by 3 bases and J by 5 bases, with 11 bases left in between. The data stem from a study of T-cell memory formation after mild COVID-19. This TCR was recovered from an adult woman who had mild COVID-19 (a few samples of this study predate the infection). Cell type and time point are not known. The V and J genes are TRBV18 and TRBJ2-7, with unresolved D. The source material was PBMCs or a T cell subset sorted from them (not recorded which). Here the CDR3 reads CASSPRPADEQYF. Written as DNA, the CDR3 is TGTGCCAGCTCACCGCGTCCGGCGGACGAGCAGTACTTC.